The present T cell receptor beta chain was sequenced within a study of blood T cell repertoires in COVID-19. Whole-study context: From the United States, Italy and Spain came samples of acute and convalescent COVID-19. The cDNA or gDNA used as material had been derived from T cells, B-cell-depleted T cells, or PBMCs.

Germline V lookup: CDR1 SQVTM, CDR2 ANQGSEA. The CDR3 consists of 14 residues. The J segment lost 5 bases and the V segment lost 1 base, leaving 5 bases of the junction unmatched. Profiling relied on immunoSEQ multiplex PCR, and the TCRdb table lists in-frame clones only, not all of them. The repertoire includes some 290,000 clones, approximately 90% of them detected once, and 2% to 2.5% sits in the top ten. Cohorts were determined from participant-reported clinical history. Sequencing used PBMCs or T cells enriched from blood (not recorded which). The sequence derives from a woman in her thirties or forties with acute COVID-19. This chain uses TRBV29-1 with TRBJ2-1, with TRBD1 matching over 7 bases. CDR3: CSVEGTGAHNEQFF. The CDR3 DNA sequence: TGCAGCGTTGAAGGGACAGGTGCTCACAATGAGCAGTTCTTC.